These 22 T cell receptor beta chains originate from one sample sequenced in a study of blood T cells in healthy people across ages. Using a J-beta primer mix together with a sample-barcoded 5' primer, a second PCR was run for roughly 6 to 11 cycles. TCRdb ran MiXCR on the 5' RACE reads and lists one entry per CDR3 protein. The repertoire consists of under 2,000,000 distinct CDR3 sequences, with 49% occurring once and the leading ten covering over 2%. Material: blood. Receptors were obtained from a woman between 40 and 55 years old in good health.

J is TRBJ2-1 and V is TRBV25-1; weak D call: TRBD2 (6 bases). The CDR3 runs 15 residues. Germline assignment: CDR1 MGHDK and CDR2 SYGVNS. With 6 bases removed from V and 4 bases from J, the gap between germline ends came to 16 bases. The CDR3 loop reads CASSFGLLTYNEQFF. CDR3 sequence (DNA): TGTGCCAGCAGCTTTGGACTACTCACATACAATGAGCAGTTCTTC.

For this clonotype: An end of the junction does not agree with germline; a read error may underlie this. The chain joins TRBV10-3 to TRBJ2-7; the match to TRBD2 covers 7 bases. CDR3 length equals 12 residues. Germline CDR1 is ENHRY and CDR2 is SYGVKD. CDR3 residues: CAIGEGVGGEYF. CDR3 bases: TGTGCCATCGGTGAGGGCGTGGGAGGGGAGTACTTC.

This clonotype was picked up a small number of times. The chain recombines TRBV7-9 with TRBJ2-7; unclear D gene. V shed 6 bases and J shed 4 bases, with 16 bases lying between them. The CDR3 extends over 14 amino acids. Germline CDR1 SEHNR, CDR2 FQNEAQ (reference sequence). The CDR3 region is CASSPGQYEYEQYF. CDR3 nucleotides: TGTGCCAGCAGTCCCGGTCAATACGAATACGAGCAGTACTTC. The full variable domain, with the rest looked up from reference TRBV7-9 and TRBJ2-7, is DTGVSQNPRHKITKRGQNVTFRCDPISEHNRLYWYRQTLGQGPEFLTYFQNEAQLEKSRLLSDRFSAERPKGSFSTLEIQRTEQGDSAMYLCASSPGQYEYEQYFGPGTRLTVT.

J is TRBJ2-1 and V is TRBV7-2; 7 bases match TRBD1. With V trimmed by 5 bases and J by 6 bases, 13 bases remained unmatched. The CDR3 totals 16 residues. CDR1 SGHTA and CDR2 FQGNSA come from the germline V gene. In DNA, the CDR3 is TGTGCCAGCAGCCGATCCCTAGGGGGCGGTCGCAATGAGCAGTTCTTC. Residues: CASSRSLGGGRNEQFF.

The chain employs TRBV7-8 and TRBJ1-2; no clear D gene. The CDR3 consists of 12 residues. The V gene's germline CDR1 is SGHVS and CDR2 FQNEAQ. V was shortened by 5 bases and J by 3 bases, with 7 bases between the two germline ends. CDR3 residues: CASSPPDYGYTF. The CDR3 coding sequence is TGTGCCAGCAGCCCCCCAGACTATGGCTACACCTTC.

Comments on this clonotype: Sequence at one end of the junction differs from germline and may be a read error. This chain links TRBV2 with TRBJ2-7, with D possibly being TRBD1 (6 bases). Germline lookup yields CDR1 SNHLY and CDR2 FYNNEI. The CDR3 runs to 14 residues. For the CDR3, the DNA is TGTGCCAGCAGAGCCTGGGACAACTCCTACGGGCAGTACTTC. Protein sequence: CASRAWDNSYGQYF.

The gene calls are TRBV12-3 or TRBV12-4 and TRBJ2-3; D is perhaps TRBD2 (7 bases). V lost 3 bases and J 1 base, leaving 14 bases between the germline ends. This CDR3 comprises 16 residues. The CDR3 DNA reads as TGTGCCAGCAGTTTTACGGGGGGCCGCGGCACAGATACGCAGTATTTT. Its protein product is CASSFTGGRGTDTQYF.

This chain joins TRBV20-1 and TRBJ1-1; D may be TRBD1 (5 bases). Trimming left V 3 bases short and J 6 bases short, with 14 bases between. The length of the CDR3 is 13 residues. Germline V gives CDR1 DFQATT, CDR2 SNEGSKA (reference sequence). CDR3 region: CSASGGRGSEAFF. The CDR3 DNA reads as TGCAGTGCTAGTGGGGGAAGAGGCTCTGAAGCTTTCTTT.

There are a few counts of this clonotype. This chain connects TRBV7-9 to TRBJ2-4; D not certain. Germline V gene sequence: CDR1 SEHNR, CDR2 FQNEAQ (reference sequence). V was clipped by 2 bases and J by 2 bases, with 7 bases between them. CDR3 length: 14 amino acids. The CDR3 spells CASSLILSKNIQYF. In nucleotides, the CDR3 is TGTGCCAGCAGCTTAATCCTTTCCAAAAACATTCAGTACTTC.

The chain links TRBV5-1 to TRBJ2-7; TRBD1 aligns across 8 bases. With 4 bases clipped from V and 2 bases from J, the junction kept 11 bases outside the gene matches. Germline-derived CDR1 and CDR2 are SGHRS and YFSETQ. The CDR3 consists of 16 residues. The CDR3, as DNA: TGCGCCAGCAGCGGGGGGACAGGAGGTAACCCCTACGAGCAGTACTTC. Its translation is CASSGGTGGNPYEQYF.

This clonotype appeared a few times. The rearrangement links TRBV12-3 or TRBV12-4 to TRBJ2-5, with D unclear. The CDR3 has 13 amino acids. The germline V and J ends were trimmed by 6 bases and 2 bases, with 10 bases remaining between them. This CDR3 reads CASRSERQETQYF. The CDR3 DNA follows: TGTGCCAGCAGATCAGAAAGGCAAGAGACCCAGTACTTC.

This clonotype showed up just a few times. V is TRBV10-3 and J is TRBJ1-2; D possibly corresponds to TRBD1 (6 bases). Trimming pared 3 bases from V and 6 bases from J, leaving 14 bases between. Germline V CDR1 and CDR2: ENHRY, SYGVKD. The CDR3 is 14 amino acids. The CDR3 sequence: CAISDRGGIHGYTF. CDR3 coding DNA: TGTGCCATCAGTGATAGGGGGGGAATCCATGGCTACACCTTC.

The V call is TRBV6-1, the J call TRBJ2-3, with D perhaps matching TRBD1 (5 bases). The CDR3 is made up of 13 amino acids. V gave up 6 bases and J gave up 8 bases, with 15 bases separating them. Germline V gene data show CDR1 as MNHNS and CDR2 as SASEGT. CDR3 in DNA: TGTGCCAGCAGCGACAGAGGACCGGGTACGCAGTATTTT. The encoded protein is CASSDRGPGTQYF.

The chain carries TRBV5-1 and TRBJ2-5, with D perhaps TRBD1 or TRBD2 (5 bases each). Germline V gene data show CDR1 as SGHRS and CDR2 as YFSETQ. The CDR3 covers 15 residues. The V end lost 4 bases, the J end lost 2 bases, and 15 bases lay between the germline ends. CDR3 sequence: CASSGGRAAQETQYF. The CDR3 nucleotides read TGCGCCAGCAGCGGGGGACGAGCGGCACAAGAGACCCAGTACTTC.

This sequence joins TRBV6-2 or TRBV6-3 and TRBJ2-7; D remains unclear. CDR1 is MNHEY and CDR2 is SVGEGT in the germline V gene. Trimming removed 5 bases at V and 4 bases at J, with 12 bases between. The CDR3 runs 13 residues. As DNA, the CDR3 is TGTGCCAGCAGTACTCACACTCAATACGAGCAGTACTTC. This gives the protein CASSTHTQYEQYF.

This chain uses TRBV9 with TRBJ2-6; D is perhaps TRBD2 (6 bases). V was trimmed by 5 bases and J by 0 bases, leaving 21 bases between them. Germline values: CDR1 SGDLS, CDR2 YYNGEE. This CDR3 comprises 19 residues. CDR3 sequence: CASSLMLIGGSSGANVLTF. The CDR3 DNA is TGTGCCAGCAGTCTCATGCTGATTGGGGGGAGCTCTGGGGCCAACGTCCTGACTTTC.

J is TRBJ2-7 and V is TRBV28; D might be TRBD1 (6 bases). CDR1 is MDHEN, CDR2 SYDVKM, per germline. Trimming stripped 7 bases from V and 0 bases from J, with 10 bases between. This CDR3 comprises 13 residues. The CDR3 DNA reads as TGTGCCAGCAATCTAGGGGGCTCCTACGAGCAGTACTTC. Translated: CASNLGGSYEQYF.

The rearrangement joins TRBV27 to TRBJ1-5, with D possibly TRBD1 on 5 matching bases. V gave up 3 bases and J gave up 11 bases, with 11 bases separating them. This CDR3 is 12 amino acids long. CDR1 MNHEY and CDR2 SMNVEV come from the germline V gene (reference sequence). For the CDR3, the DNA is TGTGCCAGCAGTTTCTCAGGGCGCGCCCAGCATTTT. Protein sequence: CASSFSGRAQHF.

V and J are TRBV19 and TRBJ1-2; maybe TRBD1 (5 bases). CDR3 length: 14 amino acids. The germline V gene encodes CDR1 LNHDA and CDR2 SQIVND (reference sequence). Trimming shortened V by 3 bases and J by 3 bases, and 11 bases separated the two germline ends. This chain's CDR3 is CASSIGGSDYGYTF. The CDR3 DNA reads TGTGCCAGTAGTATCGGGGGTTCTGACTATGGCTACACCTTC. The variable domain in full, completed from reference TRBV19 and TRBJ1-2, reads DGGITQSPKYLFRKEGQNVTLSCEQNLNHDAMYWYRQDPGQGLRLIYYSQIVNDFQKGDIAEGYSVSREKKESFPLTVTSAQKNPTAFYLCASSIGGSDYGYTFGSGTRLTVV.

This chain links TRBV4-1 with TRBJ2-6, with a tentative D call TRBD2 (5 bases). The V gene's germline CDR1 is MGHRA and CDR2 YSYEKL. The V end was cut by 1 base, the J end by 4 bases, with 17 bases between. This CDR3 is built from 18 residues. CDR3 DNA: TGCGCCAGCAGCCAAGCGGGGATGGAAAGCGGCGGGGCCAACGTCCTGACTTTC. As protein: CASSQAGMESGGANVLTF.

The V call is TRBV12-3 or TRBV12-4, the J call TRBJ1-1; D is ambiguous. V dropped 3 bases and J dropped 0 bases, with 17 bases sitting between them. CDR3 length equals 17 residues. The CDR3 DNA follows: TGTGCCAGCAGTTTGTTAGGGTCAGCGGTATTGAACACTGAAGCTTTCTTT. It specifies CASSLLGSAVLNTEAFF.

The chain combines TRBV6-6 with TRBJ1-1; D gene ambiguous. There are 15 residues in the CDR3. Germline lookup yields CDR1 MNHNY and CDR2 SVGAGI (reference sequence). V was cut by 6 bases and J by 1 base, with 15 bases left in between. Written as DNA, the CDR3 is TGTGCCAGCAGAGAAAGAAGGGCAGGGAACACTGAAGCTTTCTTT. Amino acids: CASRERRAGNTEAFF.